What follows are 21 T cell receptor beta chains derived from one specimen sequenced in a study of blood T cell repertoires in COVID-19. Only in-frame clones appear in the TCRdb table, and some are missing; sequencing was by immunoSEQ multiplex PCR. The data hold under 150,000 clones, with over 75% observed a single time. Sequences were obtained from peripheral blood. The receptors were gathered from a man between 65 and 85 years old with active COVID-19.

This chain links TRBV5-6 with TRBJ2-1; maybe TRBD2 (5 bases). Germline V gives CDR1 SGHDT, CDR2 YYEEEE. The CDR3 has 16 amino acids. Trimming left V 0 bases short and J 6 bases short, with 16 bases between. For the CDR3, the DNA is TGTGCCAGCAGCTTGGGGACCCTCTGGCGGGCCAATGAGCAGTTCTTC. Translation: CASSLGTLWRANEQFF.

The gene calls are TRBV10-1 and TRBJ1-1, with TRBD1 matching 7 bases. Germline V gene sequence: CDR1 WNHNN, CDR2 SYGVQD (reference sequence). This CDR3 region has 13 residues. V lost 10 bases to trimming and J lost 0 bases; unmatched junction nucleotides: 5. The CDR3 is CANGDSMNTEAFF. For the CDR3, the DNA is TGCGCCAATGGGGACAGTATGAACACTGAAGCTTTCTTT.

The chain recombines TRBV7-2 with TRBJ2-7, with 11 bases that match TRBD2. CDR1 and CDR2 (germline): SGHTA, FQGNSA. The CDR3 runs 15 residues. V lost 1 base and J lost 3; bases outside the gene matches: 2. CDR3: CASSLVGTSGYEQYF. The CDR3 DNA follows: TGTGCCAGCAGCTTAGTGGGGACTAGCGGCTACGAGCAGTACTTC.

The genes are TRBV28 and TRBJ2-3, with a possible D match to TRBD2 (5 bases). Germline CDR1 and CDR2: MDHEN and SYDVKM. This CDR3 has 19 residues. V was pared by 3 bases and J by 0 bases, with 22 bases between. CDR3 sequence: CASSLGRIGASSSTDTQYF. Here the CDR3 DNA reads TGTGCCAGCAGTTTGGGGAGAATAGGAGCAAGCTCTAGCACAGATACGCAGTATTTT. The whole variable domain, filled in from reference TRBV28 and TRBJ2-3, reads DVKVTQSSRYLVKRTGEKVFLECVQDMDHENMFWYRQDPGLGLRLIYFSYDVKMKEKGDIPEGYSVSREKKERFSLILESASTNQTSMYLCASSLGRIGASSSTDTQYFGPGTRLTVL.

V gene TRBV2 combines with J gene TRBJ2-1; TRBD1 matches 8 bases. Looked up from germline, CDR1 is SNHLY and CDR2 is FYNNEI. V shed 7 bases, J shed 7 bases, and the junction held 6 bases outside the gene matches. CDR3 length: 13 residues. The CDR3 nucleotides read TGTGCCAGCACGGACAGGGCTAGGAATGAGCAGTTCTTC. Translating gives CASTDRARNEQFF.

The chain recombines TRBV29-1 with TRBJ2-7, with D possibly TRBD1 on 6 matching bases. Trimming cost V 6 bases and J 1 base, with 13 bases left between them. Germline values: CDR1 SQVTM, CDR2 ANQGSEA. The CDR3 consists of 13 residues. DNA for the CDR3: TGCAGCGTCTCCGGGACACCTTCCTACGAGCAGTACTTC. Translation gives CSVSGTPSYEQYF.

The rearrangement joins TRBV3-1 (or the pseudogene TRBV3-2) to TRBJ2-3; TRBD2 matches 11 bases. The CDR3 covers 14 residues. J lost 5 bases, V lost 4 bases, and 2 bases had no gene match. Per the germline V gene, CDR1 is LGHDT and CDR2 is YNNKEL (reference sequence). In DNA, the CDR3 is TGTGCCAGCAGCCCAGGACTAGCGGGAGATACGCAGTATTTT. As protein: CASSPGLAGDTQYF.

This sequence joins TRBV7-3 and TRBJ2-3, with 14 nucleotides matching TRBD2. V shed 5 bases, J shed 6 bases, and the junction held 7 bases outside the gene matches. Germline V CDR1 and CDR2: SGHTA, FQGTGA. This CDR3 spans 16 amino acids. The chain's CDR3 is CASSRPGTSGSDTQYF. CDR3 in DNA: TGTGCCAGCAGCAGACCCGGGACTAGCGGGAGTGATACGCAGTATTTT.

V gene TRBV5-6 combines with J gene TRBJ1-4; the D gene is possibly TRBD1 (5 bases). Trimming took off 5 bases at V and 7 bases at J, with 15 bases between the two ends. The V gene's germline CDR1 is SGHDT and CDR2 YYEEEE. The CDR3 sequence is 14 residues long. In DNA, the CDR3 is TGTGCCAGCAGTTCCACAGGTTTGGGTGAAAAACTGTTTTTT. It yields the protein CASSSTGLGEKLFF.

The CDR3 spells CASSTYGTGAYEQYF. The CDR3 DNA is TGTGCCAGCAGCACCTACGGGACAGGAGCCTACGAGCAGTACTTC. This sequence joins TRBV5-5 and TRBJ2-7; 8 bases match TRBD1. Per germline, CDR1 SGHKS and CDR2 YYEKEE (reference sequence). The trim removed 4 bases at V and 2 bases at J, leaving 8 bases unmatched. The CDR3 is 15 amino acids.

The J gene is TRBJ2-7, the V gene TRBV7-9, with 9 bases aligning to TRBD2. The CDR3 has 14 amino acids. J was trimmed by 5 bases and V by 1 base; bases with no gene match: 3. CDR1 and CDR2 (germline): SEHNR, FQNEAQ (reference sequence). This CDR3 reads CASSLGLADNEQYF. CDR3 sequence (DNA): TGTGCCAGCAGCTTAGGACTAGCGGATAACGAGCAGTACTTC.

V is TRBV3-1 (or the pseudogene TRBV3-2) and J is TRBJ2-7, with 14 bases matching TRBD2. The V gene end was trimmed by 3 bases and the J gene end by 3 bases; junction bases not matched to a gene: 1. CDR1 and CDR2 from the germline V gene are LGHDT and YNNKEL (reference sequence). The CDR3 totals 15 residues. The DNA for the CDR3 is TGTGCCAGCAGCCAGGGACTAGCGGGAGTCTACGAGCAGTACTTC. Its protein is CASSQGLAGVYEQYF.

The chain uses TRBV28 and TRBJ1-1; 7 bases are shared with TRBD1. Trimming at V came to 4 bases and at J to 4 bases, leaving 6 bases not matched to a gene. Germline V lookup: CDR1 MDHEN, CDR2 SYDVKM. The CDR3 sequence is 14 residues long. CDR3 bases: TGTGCCAGCAGTTCGGGCGGGACAGTCACTGAAGCTTTCTTT. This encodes CASSSGGTVTEAFF. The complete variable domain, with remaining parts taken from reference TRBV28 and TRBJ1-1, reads DVKVTQSSRYLVKRTGEKVFLECVQDMDHENMFWYRQDPGLGLRLIYFSYDVKMKEKGDIPEGYSVSREKKERFSLILESASTNQTSMYLCASSSGGTVTEAFFGQGTRLTVV.

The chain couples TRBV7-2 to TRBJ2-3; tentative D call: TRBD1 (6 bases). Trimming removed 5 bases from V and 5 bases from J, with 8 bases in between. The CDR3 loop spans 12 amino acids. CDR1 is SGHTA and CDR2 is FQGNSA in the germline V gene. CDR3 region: CASSTGLDTQYF. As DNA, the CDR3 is TGTGCCAGCAGCACAGGGCTAGATACGCAGTATTTT.

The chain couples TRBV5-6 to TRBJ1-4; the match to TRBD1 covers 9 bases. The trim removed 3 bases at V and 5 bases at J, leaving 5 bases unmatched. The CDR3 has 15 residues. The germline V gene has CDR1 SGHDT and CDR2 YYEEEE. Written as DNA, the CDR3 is TGTGCCAGCAGCTCCCAAGGGACAGGGAATGAAAAACTGTTTTTT. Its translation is CASSSQGTGNEKLFF.

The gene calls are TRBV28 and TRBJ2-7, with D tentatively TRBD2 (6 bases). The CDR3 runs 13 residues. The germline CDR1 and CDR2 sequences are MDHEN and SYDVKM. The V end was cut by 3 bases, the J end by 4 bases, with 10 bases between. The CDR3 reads CASSLGTGYEQYF. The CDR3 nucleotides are TGTGCCAGCAGTTTGGGGACTGGGTACGAGCAGTACTTC.

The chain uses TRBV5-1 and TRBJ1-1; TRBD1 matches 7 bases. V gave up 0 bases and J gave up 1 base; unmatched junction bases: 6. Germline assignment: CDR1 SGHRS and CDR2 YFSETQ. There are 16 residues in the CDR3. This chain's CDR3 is CASSLAGGQKNTEAFF. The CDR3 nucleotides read TGCGCCAGCAGCTTGGCTGGGGGACAGAAGAACACTGAAGCTTTCTTT. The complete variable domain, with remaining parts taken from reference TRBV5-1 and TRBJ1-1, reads KAGVTQTPRYLIKTRGQQVTLSCSPISGHRSVSWYQQTPGQGLQFLFEYFSETQRNKGNFPGRFSGRQFSNSRSEMNVSTLELGDSALYLCASSLAGGQKNTEAFFGQGTRLTVV.

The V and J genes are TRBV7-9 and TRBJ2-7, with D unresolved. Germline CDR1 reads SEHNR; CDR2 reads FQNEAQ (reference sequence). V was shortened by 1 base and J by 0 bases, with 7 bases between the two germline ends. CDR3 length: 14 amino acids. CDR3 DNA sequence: TGTGCCAGCAGCTTAGTTGCTAGCTCCTACGAGCAGTACTTC. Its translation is CASSLVASSYEQYF.

The DNA for the CDR3 is TGTGCCAGTAGACAGGGGGCGGCTGGTGAGCAGTTCTTC. Its protein product is CASRQGAAGEQFF. The V gene is TRBV28, the J gene TRBJ2-1; 10 bases are shared with TRBD1. J lost 9 bases, V lost 9 bases, and 8 bases had no gene match. This CDR3 has 13 residues. The germline V gene encodes CDR1 MDHEN and CDR2 SYDVKM.

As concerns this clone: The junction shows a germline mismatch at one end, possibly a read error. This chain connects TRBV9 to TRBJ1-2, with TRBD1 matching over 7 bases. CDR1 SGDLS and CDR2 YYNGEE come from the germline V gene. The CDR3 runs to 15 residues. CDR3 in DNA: TGTGCCAGCAGCGTAGTGGGGGTTCCGGGACAGCGTCCCGCCTTC. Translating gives CASSVVGVPGQRPAF.

For the CDR3, the DNA is TGTGCCAGCAGCCCATCCGGGACCCAGTACTTC. Protein sequence: CASSPSGTQYF. The chain has TRBV11-2 and TRBJ2-5; D remains ambiguous. This CDR3 is 11 amino acids long. The V gene's germline CDR1 is SGHAT and CDR2 FQNNGV. V dropped 5 bases and J dropped 7 bases, with 8 bases sitting between them. The entire variable domain, with the rest obtained from reference TRBV11-2 and TRBJ2-5, is as follows: EAGVAQSPRYKIIEKRQSVAFWCNPISGHATLYWYQQILGQGPKLLIQFQNNGVVDDSQLPKDRFSAERLKGVDSTLKIQPAKLEDSAVYLCASSPSGTQYFGPGTRLLVL.